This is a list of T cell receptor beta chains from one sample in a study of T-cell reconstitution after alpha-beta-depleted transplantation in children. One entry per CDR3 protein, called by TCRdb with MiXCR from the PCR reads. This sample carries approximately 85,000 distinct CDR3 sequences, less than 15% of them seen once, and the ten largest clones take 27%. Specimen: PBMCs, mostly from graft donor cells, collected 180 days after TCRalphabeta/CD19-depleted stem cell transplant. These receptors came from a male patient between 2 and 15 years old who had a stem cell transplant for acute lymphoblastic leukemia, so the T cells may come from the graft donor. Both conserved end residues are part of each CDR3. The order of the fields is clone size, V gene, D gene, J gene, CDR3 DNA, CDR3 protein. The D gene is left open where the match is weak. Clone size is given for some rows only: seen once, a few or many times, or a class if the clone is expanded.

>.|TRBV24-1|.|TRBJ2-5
TGTGCCACCAGCCCCTATTGGGGAGAGACCCAGTACTTC
CATSPYWGETQYF
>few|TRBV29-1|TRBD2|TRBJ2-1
TGCAGCTCCGGGGGGGATGAGCAGTTCTTC
CSSGGDEQFF
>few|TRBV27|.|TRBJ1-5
TGTGCCAGCAGTTTATCGGGCGACAGGTCCCAGCCCCAGCATTTT
CASSLSGDRSQPQHF
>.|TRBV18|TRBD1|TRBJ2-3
TGTGCCAGCTCACCGACAGGGGGCACAGATACGCAGTATTTT
CASSPTGGTDTQYF
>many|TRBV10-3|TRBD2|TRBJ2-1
TGTGCCATCTCAACTAGCGGTTACAATGAGCAGTTCTTC
CAISTSGYNEQFF
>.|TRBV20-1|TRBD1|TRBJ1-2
TGCAGTGGGGACAGCGGCGGCTATGGCTACACCTTC
CSGDSGGYGYTF
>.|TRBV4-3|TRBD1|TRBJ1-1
TGCGCCAGCAGCCAAGATACAGGGGTTTTGACTGAAGCTTTCTTT
CASSQDTGVLTEAFF
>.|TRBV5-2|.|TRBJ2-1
TGTGCCACCGAAACAGGGTTCTCCTACAATGAGCAGTTCTTC
CATETGFSYNEQFF
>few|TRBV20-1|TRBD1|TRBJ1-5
TGCAGTGCTAGAGTCTCAAGACAGGGGCCGAGCAATCAGCCCCAGCATTTT
CSARVSRQGPSNQPQHF
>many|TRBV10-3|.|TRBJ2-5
TGTGCCATCAGTGAGTCGGGGGTACGGGAGACCCAGTACTTC
CAISESGVRETQYF
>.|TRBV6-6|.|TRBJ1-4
TGTGCCAGCAGTGCTCAGATTCAACCGTTTTTT
CASSAQIQPFF
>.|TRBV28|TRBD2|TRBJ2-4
TGTGCCAGCAGTCCACTAGCGGACCTAGCCAAAAACATTCAGTACTTC
CASSPLADLAKNIQYF
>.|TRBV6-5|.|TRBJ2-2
TGTGCCAGCAGTGGCCGAGTAATGAAGACCGGGGAGCTGTTTTTT
CASSGRVMKTGELFF
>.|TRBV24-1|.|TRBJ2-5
TGTGCCACCAGTGAACCCGGGCCGAAAGAGACCCAGTACTTC
CATSEPGPKETQYF
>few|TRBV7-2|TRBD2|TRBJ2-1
TGTGCCAGCAGACCTTATGGCGGGAGGCCGACGGCGGAGTTCTTC
CASRPYGGRPTAEFF
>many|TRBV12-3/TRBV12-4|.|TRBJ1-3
TGTGCCAGCAGTCCCGACAGGCGCAGCACCATATATTTT
CASSPDRRSTIYF
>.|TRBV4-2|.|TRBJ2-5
TGTGCCAGCAGCCAAGACCCCTACTGGAAAGAGACCCAGTACTTC
CASSQDPYWKETQYF
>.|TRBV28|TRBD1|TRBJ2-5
TGTGCCAGCAGTTTATGGGGGGACAGGACGGCGACCCAGTACTTC
CASSLWGDRTATQYF
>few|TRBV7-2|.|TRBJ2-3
TGTGCCAGCAGCTTAAAAGCCGGGAATACGCAGTATTTT
CASSLKAGNTQYF
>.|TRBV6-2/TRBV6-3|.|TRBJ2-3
TGTGCCAGCGCCTCAACAGATACGCAGTATTTT
CASASTDTQYF
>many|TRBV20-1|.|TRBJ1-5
TGCAGTGCTAGATTGGTGGGCAATCAGCCCCAGCATTTT
CSARLVGNQPQHF
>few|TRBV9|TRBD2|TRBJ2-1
TGTGCCAGCAGCGTAGAAAAGCGGGGGGGATACAATGAGCAGTTCTTC
CASSVEKRGGYNEQFF
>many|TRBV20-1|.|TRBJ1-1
TGCAGTGCTCTAATCCAGACCCCACACACTGAAGCTTTCTTT
CSALIQTPHTEAFF
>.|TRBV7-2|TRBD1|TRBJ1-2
TGTGCCAGCACCGACAGGGCTTATGGCTACACCTTC
CASTDRAYGYTF
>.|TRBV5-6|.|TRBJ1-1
TGTGCCAGCAGCTTGGATCAAAGGATCTTCTTCACTGAAGCTTTCTTT
CASSLDQRIFFTEAFF
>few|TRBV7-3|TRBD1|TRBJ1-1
TGTGCCAGCAGCTTCTCCATGGACAGGGAAGCTTTCTTT
CASSFSMDREAFF
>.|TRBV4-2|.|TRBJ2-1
TGTGCCAGCAGCCCCGCCGGGACTCTGCGTGTCAATGAGCAGTTCTTC
CASSPAGTLRVNEQFF
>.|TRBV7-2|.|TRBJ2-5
TGTGCCAGCAGGAGAGGGAGAGAGACCCAGTACTTC
CASRRGRETQYF
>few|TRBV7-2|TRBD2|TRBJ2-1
TGTGCCAGCAGCTTTAGCGGGAGGGGCCCCTACAATGAGCAGTTCTTC
CASSFSGRGPYNEQFF
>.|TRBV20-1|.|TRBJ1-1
TGCAGTGCTAGGCTTACCGGGGGAACTGAAGCTTTCTTT
CSARLTGGTEAFF
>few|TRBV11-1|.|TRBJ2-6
TGTGCCCACCCGGTGGCCGGACAGTCAAACTCTGGGGCCAACGTCCTGACTTTC
CAHPVAGQSNSGANVLTF
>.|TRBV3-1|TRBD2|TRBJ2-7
TGTGCCAGCAGCCAGTTGAGGCTAGCGGGAGCCTACGAGCAGTACTTC
CASSQLRLAGAYEQYF
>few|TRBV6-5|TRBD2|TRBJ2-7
TGTGCCAGCAGTTACTCGGGACTAGCGGGAAGGGACGAGCAGTACTTC
CASSYSGLAGRDEQYF
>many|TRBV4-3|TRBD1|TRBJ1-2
TGCGCCAGCAGCCAAGTGTCAGGGGGCGGCTATAACTATGGCTACACCTTC
CASSQVSGGGYNYGYTF
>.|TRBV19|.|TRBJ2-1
TGTGCCAGTAGTATAGGCTTGGGGGAGCCGGTAAATGAGCAGTTCTTC
CASSIGLGEPVNEQFF
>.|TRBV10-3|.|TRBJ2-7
TGTGCCATCAGTGAGACAGGGTCTGCGGGCAAGACCTACGAGCAGTACTTC
CAISETGSAGKTYEQYF
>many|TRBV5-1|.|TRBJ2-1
TGCGCCAGCACCCGGGGGCCTTACAATGAGCAGTTCTTC
CASTRGPYNEQFF
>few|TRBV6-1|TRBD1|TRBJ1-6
TGTGCCAGCACTCGGGACAGGGCGCGGTCACCCCTCCACTTT
CASTRDRARSPLHF
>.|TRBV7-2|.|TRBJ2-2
TGTGCCAGCAGTCCCGGGACGGTGAACACCGGGGAGCTGTTTTTT
CASSPGTVNTGELFF
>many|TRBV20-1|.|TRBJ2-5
TGCAGTGCCAGAGCGATGCGGCAGGGATGGAAAGAGACCCAGTACTTC
CSARAMRQGWKETQYF
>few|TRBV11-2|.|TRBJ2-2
TGTGCCAGCACCCCGAGGAAAGTCGACACCGGGGAGCTGTTTTTT
CASTPRKVDTGELFF
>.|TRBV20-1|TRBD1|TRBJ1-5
TGCTGTGCTAGAGTCCCTCGACAGGGGCATAGCAATCAGCCCCAGCATTTT
CCARVPRQGHSNQPQHF
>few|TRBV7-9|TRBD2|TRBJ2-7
TGTGCCAGCAGCTTTGGACTAGCGGGAGCCTACGAGCAGTACTTC
CASSFGLAGAYEQYF
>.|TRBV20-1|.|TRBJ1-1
TGCAGTGCTATTTACAGCTACACTGAAGCTTTCTTT
CSAIYSYTEAFF
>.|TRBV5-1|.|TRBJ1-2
TGCGCCAGCAGCCCGGCGGCTGACTATGGCTACACCTTC
CASSPAADYGYTF
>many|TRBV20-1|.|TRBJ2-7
TGCAGTGCGACGTATACTAGGTACGAGCAGTACTTC
CSATYTRYEQYF
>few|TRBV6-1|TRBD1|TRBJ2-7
TGTGCCAGCAGCGCAGGGGGTGCGTTGAGCGAGCAGTACTTC
CASSAGGALSEQYF
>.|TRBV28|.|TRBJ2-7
TGTGCCAGCAGTCACCCTTACAGCGCTCACTACGAGCAGTACTTC
CASSHPYSAHYEQYF
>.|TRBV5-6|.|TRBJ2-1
TGTGCCAGCAGCGTTGTGGATGAGCAGTTCTTC
CASSVVDEQFF
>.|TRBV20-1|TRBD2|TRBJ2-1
TGCAGTGCTATACGCCCAGCGGGGGCCTACAATGAGCAGTTCTTC
CSAIRPAGAYNEQFF